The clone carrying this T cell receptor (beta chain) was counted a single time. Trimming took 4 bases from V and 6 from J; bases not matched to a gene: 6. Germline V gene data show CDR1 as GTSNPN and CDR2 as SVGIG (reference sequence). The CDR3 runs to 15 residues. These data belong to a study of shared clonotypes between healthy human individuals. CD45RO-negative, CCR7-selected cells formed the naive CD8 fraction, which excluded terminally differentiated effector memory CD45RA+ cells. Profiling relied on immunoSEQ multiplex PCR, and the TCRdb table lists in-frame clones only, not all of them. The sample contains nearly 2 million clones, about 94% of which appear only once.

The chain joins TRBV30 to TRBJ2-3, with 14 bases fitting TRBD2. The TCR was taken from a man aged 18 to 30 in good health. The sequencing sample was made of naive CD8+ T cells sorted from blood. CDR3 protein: CAWIRLAGGPDTQYF. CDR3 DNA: TGTGCCTGGATTCGACTAGCGGGAGGGCCGGATACGCAGTATTTT.